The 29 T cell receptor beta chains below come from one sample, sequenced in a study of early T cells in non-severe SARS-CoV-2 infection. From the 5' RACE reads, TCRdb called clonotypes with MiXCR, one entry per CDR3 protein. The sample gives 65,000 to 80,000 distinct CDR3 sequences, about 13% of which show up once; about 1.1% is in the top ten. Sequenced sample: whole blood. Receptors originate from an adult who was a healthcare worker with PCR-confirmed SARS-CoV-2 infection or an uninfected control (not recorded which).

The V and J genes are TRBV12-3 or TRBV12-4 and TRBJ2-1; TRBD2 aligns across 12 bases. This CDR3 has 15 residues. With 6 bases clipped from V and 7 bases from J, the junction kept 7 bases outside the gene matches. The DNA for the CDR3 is TGTGCCAGCAGGCTACTAGCGGGAGGCGAGAATGAGCAGTTCTTC. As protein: CASRLLAGGENEQFF.

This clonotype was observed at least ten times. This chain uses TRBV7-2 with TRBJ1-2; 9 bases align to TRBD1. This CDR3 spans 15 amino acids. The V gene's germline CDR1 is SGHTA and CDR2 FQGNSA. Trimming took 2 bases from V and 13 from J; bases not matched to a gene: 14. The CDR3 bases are TGTGCCAGCAGCTTACGGCTAATACAGGGGGCGCGGGTCACCTTC. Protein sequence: CASSLRLIQGARVTF.

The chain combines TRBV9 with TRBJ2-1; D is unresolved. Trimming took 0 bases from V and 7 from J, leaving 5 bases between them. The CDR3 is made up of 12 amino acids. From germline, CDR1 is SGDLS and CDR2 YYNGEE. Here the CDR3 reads CASSVGNNEQFF. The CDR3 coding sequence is TGTGCCAGCAGCGTAGGCAATAATGAGCAGTTCTTC.

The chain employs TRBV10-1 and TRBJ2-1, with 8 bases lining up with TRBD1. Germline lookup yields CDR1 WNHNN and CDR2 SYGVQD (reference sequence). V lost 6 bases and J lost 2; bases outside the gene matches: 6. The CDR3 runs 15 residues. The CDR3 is CASSRQGRTYNEQFF. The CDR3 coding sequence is TGCGCCAGCAGCAGACAGGGGCGAACCTACAATGAGCAGTTCTTC.

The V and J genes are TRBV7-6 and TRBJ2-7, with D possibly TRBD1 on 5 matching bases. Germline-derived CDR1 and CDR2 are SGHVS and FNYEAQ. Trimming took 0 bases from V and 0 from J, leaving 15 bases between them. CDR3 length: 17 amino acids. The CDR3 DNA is TGTGCCAGCAGCTTAGCCCCGGACACCATGGACTCCTACGAGCAGTACTTC. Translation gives CASSLAPDTMDSYEQYF.

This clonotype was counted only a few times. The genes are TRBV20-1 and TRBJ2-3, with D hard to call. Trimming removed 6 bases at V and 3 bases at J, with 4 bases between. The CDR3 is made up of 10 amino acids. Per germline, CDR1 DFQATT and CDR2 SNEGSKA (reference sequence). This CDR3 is CSAKTDTQYF. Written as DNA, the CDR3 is TGCAGTGCCAAGACAGATACGCAGTATTTT.

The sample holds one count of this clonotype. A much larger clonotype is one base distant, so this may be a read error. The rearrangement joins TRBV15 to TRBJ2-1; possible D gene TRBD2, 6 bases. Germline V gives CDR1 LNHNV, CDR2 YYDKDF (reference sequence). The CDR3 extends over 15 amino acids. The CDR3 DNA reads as TGTCCCACCAGCAGAGATCCCTCTGCGGGAAATGAGCAGTTCTTC. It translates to CPTSRDPSAGNEQFF.

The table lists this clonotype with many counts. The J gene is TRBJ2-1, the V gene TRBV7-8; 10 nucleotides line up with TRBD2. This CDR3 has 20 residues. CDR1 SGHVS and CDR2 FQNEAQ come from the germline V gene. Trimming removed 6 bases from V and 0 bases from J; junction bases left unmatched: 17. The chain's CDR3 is CASSALVTSGFSSSYNEQFF. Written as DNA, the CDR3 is TGTGCCAGCAGTGCCTTAGTGACTAGCGGGTTTTCCAGCTCCTACAATGAGCAGTTCTTC.

CDR3 loop: CSAPLGGLNTEAFF. The CDR3 nucleotides read TGCAGCGCACCTCTAGGGGGCTTGAACACTGAAGCTTTCTTT. This chain uses TRBV29-1 with TRBJ1-1; 7 bases are a match to TRBD1. Losses at the gene ends were 7 bases for V and 0 bases for J; bases not matched to a gene: 8. CDR3 length equals 14 residues. CDR1 and CDR2 from the germline V gene are SQVTM and ANQGSEA.

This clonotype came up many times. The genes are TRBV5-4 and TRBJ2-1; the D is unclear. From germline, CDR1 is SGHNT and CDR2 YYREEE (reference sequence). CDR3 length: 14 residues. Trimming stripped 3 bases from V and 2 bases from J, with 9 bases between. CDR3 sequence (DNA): TGTGCCAGCAGCTCTTATGAGACCTACAATGAGCAGTTCTTC. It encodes CASSSYETYNEQFF.

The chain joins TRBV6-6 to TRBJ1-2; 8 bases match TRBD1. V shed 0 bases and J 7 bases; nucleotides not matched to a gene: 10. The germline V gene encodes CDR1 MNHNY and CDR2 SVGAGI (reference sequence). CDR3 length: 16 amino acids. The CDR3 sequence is CASSYSNWPGGIGYTF. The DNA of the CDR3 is TGTGCCAGCAGTTACTCGAACTGGCCAGGGGGCATTGGCTACACCTTC.

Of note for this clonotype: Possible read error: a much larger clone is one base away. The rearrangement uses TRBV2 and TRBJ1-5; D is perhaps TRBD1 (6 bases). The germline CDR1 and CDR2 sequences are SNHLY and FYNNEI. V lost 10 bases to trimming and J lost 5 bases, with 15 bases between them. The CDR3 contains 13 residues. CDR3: CANTGSRDQPQHF. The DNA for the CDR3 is TGTGCCAACACAGGGAGCCGAGATCAGCCCCAGCATTTT.

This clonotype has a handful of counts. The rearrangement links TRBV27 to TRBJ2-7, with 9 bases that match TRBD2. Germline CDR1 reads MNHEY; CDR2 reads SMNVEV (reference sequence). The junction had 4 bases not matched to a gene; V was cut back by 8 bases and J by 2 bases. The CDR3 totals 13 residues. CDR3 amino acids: CASGGGDAYEQYF. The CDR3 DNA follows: TGTGCCAGCGGCGGGGGGGACGCCTACGAGCAGTACTTC.

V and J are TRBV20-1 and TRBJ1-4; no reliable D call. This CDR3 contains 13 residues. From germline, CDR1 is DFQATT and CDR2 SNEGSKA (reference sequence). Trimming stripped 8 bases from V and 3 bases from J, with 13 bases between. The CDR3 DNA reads TGCAGTCCCTACGACTTATCTAATGAAAAACTGTTTTTT. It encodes CSPYDLSNEKLFF.

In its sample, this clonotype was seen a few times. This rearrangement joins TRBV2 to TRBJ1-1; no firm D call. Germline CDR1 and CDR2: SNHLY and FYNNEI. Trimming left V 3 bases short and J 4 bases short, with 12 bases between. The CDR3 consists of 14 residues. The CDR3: CASSEGKWGTEAFF. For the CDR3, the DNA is TGTGCCAGCAGTGAGGGGAAGTGGGGCACTGAAGCTTTCTTT. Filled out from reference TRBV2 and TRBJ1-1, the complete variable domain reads EPEVTQTPSHQVTQMGQEVILRCVPISNHLYFYWYRQILGQKVEFLVSFYNNEISEKSEIFDDQFSVERPDGSNFTLKIRSTKLEDSAMYFCASSEGKWGTEAFFGQGTRLTVV.

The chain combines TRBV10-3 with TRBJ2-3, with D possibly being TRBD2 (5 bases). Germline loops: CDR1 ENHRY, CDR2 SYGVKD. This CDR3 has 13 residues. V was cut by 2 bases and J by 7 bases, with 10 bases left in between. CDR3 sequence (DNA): TGTGCCATCAGTGAGGGACTCTCCCATACGCAGTATTTT. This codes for CAISEGLSHTQYF.

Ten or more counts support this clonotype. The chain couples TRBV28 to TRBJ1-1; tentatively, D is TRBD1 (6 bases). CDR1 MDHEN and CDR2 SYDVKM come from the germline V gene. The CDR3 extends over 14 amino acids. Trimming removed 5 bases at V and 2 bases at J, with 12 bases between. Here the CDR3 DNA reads TGTGCCAGCAGTGACGCACAGGGTAACACTGAAGCTTTCTTT. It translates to CASSDAQGNTEAFF.

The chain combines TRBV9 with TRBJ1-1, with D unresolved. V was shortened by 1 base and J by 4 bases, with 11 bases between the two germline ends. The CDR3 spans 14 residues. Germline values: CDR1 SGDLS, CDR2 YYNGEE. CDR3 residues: CASSVRPLPTEAFF. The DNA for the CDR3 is TGTGCCAGCAGCGTACGACCATTACCCACTGAAGCTTTCTTT.

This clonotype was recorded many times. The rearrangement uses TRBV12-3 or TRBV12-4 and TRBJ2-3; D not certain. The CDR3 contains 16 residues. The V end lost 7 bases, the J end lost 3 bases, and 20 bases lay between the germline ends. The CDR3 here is CASTPASAIGTDTQYF. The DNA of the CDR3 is TGTGCCAGCACCCCCGCGTCCGCGATTGGAACAGATACGCAGTATTTT.

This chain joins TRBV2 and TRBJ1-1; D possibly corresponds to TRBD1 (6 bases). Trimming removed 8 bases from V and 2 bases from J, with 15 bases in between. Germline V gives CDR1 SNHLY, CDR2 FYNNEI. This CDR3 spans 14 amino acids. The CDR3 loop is CASALTGTNTEAFF. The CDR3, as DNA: TGTGCCAGCGCTTTGACGGGGACAAACACTGAAGCTTTCTTT.

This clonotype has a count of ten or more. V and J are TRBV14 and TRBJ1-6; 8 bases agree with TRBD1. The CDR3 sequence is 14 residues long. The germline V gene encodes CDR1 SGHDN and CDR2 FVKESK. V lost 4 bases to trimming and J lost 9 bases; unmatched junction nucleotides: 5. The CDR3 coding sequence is TGTGCCAGCAGCCGGAAGACAGGGGCTTCACCCCTCCACTTT. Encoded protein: CASSRKTGASPLHF.

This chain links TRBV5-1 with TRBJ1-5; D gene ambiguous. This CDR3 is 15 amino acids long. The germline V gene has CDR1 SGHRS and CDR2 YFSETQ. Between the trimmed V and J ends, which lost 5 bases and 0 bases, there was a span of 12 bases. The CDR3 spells CASSLTGASNQPQHF. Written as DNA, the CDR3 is TGCGCCAGCAGTTTGACGGGAGCTAGCAATCAGCCCCAGCATTTT.

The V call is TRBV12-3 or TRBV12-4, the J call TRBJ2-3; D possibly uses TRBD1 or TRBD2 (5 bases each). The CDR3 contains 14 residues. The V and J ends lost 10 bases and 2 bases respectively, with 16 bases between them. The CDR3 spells CATSGTVNTDTQYF. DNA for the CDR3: TGTGCCACCTCCGGGACGGTCAACACAGATACGCAGTATTTT.

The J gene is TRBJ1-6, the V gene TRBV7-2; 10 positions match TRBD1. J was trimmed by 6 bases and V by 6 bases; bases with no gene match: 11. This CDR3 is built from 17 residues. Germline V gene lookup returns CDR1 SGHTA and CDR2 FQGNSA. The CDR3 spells CASRAGTGVSLNSPLHF. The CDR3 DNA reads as TGTGCCAGCAGAGCCGGGACAGGGGTTTCCCTTAATTCACCCCTCCACTTT.

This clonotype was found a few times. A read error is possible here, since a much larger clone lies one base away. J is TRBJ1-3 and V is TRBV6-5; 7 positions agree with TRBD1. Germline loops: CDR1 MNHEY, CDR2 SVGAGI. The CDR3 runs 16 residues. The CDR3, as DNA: TGTGCCAGCAGTTACCTCCGGACAGGCTCTGAAAACACCATATATTTT. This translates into CASSYLRTGSENTIYF.

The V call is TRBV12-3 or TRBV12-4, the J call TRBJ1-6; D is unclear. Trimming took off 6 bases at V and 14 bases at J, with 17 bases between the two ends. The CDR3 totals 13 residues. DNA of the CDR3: TGTGCCAGCAGCTTCAACGACCTTCTGACCCTCCACTTT. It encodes CASSFNDLLTLHF.

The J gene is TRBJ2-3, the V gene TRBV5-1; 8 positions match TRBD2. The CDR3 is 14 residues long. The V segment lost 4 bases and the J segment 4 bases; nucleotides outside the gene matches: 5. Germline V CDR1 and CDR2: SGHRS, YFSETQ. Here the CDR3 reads CASSETSGADTQYF. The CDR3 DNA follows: TGCGCCAGCAGCGAAACTAGCGGCGCAGATACGCAGTATTTT.

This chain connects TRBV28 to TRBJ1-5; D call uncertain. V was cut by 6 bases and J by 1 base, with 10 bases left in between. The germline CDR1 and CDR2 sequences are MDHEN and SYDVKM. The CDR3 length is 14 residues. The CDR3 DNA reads TGTGCCAGCAGGGTGACGGGGAGCAATCAGCCCCAGCATTTT. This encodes CASRVTGSNQPQHF.

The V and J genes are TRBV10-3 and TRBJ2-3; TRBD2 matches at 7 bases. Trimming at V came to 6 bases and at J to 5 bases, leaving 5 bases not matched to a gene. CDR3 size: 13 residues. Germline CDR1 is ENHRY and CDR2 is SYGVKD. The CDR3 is CAIRSGGIDTQYF. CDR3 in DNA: TGTGCCATCAGGTCCGGGGGGATAGATACGCAGTATTTT.